These 3 T cell receptor beta chains came from one sample sequenced in a study of blood T cell repertoires in COVID-19. Sequencing was performed with immunoSEQ multiplex PCR; in TCRdb, only in-frame clones are kept and a portion is missing. The sample includes about 250,000 clones, about nine tenths of them seen just once. Sequencing used peripheral blood. These receptors all come from a man aged 25 to 40 with COVID-19, enrolled during active disease.

As for this clone: Other DNA sequences in this sample translate to the same CDR3. This chain links TRBV10-2 with TRBJ1-6, with 8 bases identical to TRBD1. The CDR3 is 16 amino acids. Looked up from germline, CDR1 is WSHSY and CDR2 is SAAADI. With V trimmed by 4 bases and J by 0 bases, 2 bases remained unmatched. CDR3 nucleotide sequence: TGCGCCAGCAGTGGGACAGGGTCCTCCTATAATTCACCCCTCCACTTT. This codes for CASSGTGSSYNSPLHF.

The V and J genes are TRBV7-6 and TRBJ1-1; a weak D match, TRBD1 (6 bases). V dropped 5 bases and J dropped 6 bases, with 19 bases sitting between them. Germline loops: CDR1 SGHVS, CDR2 FNYEAQ. This CDR3 is 15 amino acids long. This chain's CDR3 is CASSPTLGALAEAFF. In DNA, the CDR3 is TGTGCCAGCAGCCCCACCTTGGGGGCTTTAGCTGAAGCTTTCTTT.

This clone has a handful of counts. The chain joins TRBV5-1 to TRBJ2-5, with 7 nucleotides matching TRBD1. The germline gives CDR1 SGHRS, CDR2 YFSETQ. The CDR3 runs to 18 residues. J lost 9 bases, V lost 5 bases, and 25 bases had no gene match. CDR3 sequence (DNA): TGCGCCAGCAGGGGTTACCGGGACAGCCCTTTTCCCGCAGGGGCCCAGTACTTC. It encodes CASRGYRDSPFPAGAQYF.